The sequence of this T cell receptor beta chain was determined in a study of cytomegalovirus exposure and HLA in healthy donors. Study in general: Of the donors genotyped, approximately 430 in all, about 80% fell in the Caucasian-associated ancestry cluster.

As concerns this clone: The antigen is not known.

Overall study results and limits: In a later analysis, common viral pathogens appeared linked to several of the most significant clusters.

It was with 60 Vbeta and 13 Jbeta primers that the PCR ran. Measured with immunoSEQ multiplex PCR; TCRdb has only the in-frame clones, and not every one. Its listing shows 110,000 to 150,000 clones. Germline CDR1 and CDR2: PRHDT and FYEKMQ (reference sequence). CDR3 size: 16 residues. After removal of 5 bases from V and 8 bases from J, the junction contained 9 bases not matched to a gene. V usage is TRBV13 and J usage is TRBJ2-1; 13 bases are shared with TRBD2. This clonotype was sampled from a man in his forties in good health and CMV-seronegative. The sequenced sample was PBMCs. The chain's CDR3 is CASSGTSGDSPYEQFF. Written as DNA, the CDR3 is TGTGCCAGCAGCGGGACTAGCGGGGACAGCCCCTATGAGCAGTTCTTC.